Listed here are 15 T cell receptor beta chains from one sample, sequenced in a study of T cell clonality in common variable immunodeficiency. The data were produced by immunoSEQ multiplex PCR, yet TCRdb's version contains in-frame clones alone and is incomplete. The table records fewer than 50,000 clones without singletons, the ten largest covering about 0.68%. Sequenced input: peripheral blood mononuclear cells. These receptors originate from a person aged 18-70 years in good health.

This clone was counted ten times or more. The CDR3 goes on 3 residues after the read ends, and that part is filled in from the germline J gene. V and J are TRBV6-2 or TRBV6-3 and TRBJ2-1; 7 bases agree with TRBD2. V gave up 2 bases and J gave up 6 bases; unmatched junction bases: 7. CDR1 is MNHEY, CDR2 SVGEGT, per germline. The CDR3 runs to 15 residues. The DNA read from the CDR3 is TGTGCCAGCAGTTACGCGTCGCGGGGGAGCAATGAG. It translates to CASSYASRGSNE. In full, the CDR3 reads CASSYASRGSNEQFF.

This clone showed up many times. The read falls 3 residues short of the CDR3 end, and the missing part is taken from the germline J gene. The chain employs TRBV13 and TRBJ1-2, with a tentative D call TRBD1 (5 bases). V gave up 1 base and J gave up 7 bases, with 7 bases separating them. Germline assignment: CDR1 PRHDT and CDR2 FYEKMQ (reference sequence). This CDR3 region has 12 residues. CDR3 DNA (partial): TGTGCCAGCAGCTTAGTAACAGGTGGC. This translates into CASSLVTGG. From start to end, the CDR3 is CASSLVTGGYTF.

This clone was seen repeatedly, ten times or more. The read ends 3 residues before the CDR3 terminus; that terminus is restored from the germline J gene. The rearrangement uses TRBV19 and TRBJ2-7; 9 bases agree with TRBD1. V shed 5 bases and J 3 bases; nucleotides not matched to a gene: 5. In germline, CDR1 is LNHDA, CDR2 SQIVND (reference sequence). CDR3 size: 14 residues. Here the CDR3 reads CASSVGQGGYEQYF. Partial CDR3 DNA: TGTGCCAGTAGTGTGGGACAGGGTGGCTACGAG.

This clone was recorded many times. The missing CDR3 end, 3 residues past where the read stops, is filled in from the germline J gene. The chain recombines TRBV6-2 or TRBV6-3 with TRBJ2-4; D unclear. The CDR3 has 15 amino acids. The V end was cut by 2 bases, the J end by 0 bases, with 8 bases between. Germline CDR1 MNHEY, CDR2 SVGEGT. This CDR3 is CASSYKNLAKNIQYF. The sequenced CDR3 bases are TGTGCCAGCAGTTACAAAAACTTAGCCAAAAACATT.

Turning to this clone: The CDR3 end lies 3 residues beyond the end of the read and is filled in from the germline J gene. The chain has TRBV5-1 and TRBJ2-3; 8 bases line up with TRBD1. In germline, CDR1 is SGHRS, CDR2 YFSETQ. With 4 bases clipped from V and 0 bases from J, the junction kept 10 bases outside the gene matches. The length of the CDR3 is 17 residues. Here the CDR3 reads CASSNWDRLSSTDTQYF. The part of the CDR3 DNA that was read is TGCGCCAGCAGCAACTGGGACAGGTTATCTAGCACAGATACG.

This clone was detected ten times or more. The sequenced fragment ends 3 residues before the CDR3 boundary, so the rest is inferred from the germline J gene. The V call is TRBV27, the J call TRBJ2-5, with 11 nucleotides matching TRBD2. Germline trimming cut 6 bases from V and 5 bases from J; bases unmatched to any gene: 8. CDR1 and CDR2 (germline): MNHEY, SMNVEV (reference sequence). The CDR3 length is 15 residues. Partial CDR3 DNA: TGTGCCAGCAGCCCGATAGCGGGGGGGACGGAGACC. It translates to CASSPIAGGTET. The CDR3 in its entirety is CASSPIAGGTETQYF.

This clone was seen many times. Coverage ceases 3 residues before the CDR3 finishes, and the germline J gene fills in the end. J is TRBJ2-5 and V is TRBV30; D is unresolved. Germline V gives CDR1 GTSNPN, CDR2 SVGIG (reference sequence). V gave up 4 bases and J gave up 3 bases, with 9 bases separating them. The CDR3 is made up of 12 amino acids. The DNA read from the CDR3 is TGTGCCTGGAAGGCGGCAAAAGAGACC. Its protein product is CAWKAAKET. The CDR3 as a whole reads CAWKAAKETQYF.

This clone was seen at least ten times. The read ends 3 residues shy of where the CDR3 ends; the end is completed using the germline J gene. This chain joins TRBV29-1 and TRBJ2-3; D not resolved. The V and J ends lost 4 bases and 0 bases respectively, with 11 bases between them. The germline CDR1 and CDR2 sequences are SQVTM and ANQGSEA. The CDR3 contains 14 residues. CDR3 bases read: TGCAGCGTTGTAAAGGGTTTTAGCACAGATACG. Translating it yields CSVVKGFSTDT. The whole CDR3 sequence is CSVVKGFSTDTQYF.

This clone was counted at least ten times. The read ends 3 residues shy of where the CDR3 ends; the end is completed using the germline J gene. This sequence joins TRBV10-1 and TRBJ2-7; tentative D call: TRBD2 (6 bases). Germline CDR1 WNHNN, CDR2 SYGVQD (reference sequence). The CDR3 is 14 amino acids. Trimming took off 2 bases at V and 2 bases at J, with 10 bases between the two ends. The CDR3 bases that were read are TGCGCCAGCAGTGAGGAGACTAGTCCCTACGAG. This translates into CASSEETSPYE. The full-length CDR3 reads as CASSEETSPYEQYF.

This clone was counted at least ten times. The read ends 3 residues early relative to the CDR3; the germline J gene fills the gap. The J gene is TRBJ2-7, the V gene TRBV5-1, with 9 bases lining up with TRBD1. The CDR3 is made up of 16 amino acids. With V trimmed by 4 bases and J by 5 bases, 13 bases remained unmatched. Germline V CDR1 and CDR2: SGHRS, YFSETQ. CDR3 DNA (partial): TGCGCCAGCAGCCAAGGACAGGGGATCTTAGGGGACGAG. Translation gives CASSQGQGILGDE. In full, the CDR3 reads CASSQGQGILGDEQYF.

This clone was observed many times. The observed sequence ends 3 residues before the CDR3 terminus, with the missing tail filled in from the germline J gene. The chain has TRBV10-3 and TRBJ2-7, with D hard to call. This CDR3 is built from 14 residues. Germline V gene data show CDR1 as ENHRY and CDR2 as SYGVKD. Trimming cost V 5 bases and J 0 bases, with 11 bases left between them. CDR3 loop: CAISSSHSSYEQYF. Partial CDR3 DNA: TGTGCCATCAGTTCCTCGCACAGCTCCTACGAG.

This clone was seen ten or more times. The CDR3 spells CASSPERGEETQYF. CDR3 DNA, as far as it was read: TGCGCCAGCAGCCCTGAGCGGGGCGAGGAGACC. The chain couples TRBV5-1 to TRBJ2-5; 7 bases fit TRBD2. The CDR3 is cut off 3 residues early in the read; its end comes from the germline J gene. The trim removed 4 bases at V and 5 bases at J, leaving 8 bases unmatched. The CDR3 is made up of 14 amino acids. Germline loops: CDR1 SGHRS, CDR2 YFSETQ.

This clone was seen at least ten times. CDR3 in amino acids: CASSIGGTGDYGYTF. CDR3 DNA, as far as it was read: TGTGCCAGTAGTATAGGAGGGACAGGGGATTATGGC. This chain connects TRBV19 to TRBJ1-2, with 10 bases that match TRBD1. The read ends 3 residues before the CDR3 terminus; that terminus is restored from the germline J gene. V was pared by 1 base and J by 5 bases, with 4 bases of the junction left unmatched. Germline V gene lookup returns CDR1 LNHDA and CDR2 SQIVND (reference sequence). CDR3 length equals 15 residues.

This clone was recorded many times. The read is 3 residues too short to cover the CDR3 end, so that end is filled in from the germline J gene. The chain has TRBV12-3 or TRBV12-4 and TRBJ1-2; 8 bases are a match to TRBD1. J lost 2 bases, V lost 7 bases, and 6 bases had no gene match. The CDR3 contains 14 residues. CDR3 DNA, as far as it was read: TGTGCCAGCAAGATTGGGACAGGCAACTATGGC. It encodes CASKIGTGNYG. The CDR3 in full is CASKIGTGNYGYTF.

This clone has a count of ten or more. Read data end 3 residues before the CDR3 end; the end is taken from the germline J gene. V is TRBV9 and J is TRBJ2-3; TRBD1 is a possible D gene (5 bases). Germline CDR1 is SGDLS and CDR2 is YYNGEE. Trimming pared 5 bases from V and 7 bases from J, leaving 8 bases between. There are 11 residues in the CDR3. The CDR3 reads CASSRGYTQYF. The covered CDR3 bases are TGTGCCAGCAGTAGGGGATATACG. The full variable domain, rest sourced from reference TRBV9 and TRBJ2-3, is DSGVTQTPKHLITATGQRVTLRCSPRSGDLSVYWYQQSLDQGLQFLIQYYNGEERAKGNILERFSAQQFPDLHSELNLSSLELGDSALYFCASSRGYTQYFGPGTRLTVL.